This entry features one T cell receptor (beta chain) sequence. Antigen unknown. With 0 bases removed from V and 2 bases from J, the gap between germline ends came to 9 bases. The CDR3 loop spans 15 amino acids. Germline-derived CDR1 and CDR2 are ENHRY and SYGVKD. This entry belongs to a study of T cell responses to AZD1222 COVID-19 vaccine. Study-level points and caveats: It should be noted that donors were predominantly white British and more often female, and clonal diversity was possibly underestimated. Regions 160-218 and 743-854 held dominance among vaccine-associated CD4 TCRs, which spanned spike.

Method: immunoSEQ multiplex PCR; TCRdb's copy keeps in-frame clones and lacks some. The table has 140,000 to 150,000 clones, 89% seen once; the top ten hold around 4.9%. Sequenced material: peripheral blood, taken on day 0 of AZD1222 vaccination. The V gene is TRBV10-3, the J gene TRBJ2-3; D is possibly TRBD1 or TRBD2 (5 bases each). This TCR derives from an adult in good health. CDR3 nucleotides: TGTGCCATCAGTGAGTCCTGGGACCACACAGATACGCAGTATTTT. Amino acids: CAISESWDHTDTQYF.